This T cell receptor (beta chain) emerged from a study of blood T cell repertoires in COVID-19. Cohort allocation depended upon clinical history that participants reported. A PCR-confirmed or clinician-diagnosed COVID-19 case had contacted exposed participants within 2 weeks of entry. CDR1 and CDR2 from the germline V gene are MGHRA and YSYEKL. The length of the CDR3 is 16 residues. Trimming stripped 3 bases from V and 7 bases from J, with 19 bases between. Per the authors' pipeline: Amplification with reference gene primers provided the estimates of nucleated cell counts. TCRdb's copy holds only in-frame clones and misses some; the assay was immunoSEQ multiplex PCR. The V and J calls and clone size come from that table; D and trimming were worked out from the DNA. The data hold about 320,000 clones, with 90% to 95% observed a single time.

The chain has TRBV4-1 and TRBJ1-5, with D maybe TRBD1 (6 bases). The TCR originated in a woman in her twenties or thirties who had been exposed to COVID-19. The material sequenced was PBMCs or T cells enriched from blood (not recorded which). The CDR3 bases are TGCGCCAGCAGCCACGTCTACAGGGATCTAAGGCAGCCCCAGCATTTT. It yields the protein CASSHVYRDLRQPQHF.